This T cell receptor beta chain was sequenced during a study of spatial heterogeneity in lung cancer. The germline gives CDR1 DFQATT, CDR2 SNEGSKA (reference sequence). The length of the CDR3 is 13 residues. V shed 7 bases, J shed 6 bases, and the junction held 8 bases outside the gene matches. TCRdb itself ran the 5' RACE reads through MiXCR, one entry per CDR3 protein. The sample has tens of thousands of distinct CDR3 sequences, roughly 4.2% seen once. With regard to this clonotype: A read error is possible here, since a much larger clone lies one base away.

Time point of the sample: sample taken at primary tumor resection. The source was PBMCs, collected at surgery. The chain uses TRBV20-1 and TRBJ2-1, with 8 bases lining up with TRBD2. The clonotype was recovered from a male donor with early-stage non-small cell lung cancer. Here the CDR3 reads CSVPGLVLNEQFF. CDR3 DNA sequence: TGCAGTGTTCCGGGACTAGTCCTCAATGAGCAGTTCTTC.